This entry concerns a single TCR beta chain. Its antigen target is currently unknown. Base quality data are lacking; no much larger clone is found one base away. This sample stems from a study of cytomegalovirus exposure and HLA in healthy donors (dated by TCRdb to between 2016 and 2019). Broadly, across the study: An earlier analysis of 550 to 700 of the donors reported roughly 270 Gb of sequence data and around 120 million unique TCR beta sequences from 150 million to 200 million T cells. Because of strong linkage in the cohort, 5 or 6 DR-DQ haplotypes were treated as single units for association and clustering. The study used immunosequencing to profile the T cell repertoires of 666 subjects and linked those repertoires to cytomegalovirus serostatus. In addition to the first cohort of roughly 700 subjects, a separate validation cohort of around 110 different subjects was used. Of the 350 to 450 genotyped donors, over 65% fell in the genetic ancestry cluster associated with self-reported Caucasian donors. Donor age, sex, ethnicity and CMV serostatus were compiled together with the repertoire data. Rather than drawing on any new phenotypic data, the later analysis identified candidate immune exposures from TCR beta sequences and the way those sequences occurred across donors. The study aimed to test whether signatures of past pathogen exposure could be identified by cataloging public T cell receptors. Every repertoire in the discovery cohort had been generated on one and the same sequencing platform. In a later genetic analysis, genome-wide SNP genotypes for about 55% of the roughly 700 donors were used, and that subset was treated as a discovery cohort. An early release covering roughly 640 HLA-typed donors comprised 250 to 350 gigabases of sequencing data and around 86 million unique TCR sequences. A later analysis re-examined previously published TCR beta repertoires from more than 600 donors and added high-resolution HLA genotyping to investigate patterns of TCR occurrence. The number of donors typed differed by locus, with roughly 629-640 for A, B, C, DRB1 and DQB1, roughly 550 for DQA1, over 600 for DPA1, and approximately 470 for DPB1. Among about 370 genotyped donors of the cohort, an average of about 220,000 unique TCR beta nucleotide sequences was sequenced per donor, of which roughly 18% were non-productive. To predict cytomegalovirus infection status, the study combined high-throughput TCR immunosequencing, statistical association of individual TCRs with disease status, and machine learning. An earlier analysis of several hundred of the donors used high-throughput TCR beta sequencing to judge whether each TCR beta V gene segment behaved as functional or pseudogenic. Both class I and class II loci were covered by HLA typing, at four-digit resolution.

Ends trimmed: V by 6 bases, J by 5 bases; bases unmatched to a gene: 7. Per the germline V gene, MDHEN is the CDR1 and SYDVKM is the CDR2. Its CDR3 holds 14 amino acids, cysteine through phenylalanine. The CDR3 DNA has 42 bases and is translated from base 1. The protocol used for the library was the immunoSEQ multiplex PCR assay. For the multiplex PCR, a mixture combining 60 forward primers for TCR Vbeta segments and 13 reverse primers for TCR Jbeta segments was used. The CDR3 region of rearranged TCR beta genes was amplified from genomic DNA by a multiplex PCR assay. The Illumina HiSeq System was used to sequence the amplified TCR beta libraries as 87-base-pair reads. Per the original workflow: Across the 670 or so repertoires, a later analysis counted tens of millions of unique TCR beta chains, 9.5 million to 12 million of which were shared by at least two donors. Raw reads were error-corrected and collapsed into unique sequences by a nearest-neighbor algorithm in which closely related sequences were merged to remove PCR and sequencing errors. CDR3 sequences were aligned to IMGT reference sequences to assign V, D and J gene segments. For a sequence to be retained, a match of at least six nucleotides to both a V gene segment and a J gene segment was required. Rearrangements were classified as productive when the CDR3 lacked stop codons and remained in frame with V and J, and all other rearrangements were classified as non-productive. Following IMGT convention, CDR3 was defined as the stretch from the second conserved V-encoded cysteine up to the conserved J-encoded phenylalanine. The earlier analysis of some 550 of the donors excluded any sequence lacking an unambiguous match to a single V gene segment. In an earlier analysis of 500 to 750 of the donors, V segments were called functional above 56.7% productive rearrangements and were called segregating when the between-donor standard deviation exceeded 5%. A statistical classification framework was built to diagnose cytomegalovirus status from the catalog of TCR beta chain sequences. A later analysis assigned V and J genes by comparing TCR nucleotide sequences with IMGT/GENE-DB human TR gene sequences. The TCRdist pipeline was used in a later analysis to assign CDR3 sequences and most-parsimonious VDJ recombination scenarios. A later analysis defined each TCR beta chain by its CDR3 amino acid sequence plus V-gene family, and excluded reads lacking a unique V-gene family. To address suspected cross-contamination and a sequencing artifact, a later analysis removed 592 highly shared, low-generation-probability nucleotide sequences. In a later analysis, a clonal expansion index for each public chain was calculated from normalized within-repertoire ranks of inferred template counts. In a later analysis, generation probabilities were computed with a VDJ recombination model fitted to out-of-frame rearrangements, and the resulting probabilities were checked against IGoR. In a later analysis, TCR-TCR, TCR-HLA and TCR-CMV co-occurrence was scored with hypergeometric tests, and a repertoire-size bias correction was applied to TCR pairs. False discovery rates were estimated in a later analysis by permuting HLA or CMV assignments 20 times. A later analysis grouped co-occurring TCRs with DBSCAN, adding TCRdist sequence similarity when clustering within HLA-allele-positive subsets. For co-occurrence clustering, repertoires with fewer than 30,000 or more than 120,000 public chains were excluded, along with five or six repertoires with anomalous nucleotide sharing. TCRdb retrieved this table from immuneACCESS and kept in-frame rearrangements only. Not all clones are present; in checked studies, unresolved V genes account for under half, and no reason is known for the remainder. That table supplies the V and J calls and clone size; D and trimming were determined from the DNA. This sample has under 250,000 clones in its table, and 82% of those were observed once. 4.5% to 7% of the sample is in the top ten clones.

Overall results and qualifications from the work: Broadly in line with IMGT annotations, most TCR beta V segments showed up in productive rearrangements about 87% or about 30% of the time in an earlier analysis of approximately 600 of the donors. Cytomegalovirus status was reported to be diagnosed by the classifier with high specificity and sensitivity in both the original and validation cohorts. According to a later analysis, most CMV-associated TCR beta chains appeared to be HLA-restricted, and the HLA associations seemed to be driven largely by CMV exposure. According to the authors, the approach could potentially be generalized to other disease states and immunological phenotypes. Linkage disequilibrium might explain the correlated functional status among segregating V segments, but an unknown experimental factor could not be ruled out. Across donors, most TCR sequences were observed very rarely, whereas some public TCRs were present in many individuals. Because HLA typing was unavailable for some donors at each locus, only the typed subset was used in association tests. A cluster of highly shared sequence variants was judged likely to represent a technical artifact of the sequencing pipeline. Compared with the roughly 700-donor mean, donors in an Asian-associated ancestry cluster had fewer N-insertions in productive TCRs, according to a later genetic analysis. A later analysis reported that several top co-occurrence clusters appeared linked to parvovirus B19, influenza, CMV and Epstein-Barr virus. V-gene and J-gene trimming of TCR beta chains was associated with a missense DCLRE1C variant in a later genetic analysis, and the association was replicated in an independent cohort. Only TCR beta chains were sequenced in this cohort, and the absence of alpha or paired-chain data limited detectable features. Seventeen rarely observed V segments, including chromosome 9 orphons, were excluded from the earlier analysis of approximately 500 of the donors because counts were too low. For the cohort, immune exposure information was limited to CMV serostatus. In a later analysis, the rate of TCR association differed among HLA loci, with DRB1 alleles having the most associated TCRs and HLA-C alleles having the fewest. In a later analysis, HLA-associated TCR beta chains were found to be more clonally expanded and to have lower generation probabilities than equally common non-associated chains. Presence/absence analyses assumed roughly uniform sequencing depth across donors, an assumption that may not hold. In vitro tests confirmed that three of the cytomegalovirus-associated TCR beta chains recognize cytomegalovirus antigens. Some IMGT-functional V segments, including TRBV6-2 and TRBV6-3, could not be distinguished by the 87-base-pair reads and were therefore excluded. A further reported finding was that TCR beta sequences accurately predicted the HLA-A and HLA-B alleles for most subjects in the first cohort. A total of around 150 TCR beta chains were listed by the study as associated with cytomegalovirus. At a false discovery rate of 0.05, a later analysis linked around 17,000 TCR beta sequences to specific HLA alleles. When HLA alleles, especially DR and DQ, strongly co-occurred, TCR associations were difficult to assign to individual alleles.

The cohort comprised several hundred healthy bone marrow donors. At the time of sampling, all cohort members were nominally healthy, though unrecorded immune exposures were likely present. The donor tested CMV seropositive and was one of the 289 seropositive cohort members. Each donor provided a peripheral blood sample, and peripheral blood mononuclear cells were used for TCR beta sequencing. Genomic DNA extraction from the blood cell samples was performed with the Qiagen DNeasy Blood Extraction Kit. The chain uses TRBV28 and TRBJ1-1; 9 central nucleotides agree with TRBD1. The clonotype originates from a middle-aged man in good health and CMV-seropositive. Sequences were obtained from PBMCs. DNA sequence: TGTGCCAGCAGCCACCGGGACAGGGATACTGAAGCTTTCTTT. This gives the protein CASSHRDRDTEAFF.